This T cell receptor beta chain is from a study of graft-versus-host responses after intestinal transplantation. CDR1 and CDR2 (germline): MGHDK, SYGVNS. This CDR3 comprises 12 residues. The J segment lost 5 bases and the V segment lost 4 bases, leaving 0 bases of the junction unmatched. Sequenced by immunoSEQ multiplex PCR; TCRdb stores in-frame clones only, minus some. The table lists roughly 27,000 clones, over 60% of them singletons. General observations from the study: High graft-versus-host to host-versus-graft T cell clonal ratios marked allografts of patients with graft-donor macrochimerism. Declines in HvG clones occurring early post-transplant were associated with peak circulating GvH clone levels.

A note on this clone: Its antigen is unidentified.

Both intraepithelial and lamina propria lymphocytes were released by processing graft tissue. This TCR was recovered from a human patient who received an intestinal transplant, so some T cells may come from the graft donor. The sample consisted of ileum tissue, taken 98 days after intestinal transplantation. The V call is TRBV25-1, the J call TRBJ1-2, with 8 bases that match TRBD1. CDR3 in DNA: TGTGCCAGCAGTGGACAGGGGTATGGCTACACCTTC. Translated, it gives CASSGQGYGYTF.